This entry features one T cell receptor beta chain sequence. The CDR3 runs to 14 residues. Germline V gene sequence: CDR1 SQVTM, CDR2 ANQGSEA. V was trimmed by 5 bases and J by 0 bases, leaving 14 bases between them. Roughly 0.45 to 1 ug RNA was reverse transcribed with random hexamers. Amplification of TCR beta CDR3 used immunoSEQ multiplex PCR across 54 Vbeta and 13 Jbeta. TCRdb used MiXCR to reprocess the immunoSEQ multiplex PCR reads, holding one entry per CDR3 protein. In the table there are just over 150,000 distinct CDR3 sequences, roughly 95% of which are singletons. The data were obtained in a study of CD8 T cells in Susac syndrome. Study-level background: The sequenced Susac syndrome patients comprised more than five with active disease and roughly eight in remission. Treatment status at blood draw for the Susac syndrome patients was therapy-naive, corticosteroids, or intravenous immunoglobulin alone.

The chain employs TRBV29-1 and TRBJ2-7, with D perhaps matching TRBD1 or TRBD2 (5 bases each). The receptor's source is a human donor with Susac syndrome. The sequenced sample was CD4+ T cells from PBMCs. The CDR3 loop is CSVRDGWASYEQYF. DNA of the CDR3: TGCAGCGTTCGGGACGGTTGGGCCTCCTACGAGCAGTACTTC.